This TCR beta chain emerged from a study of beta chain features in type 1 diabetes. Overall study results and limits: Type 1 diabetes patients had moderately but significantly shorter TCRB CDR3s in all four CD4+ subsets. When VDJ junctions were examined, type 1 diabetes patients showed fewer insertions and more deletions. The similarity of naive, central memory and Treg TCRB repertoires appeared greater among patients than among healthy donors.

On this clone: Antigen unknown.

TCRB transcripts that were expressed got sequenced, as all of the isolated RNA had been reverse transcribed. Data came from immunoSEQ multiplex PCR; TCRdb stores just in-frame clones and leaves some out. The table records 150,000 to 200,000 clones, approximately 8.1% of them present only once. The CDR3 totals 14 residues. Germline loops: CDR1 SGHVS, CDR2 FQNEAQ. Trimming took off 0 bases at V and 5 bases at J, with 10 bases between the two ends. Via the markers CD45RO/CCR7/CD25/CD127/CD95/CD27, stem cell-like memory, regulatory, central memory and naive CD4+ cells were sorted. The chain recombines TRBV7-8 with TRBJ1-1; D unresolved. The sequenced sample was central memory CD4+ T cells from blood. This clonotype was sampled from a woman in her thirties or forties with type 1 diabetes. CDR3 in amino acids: CASSLALPGTEAFF. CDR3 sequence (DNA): TGTGCCAGCAGCTTAGCTCTCCCGGGGACTGAAGCTTTCTTT.